Shown below are 28 T cell receptor beta chains from a single sample sequenced in a study of T cell responses to AZD1222 COVID-19 vaccine. Method: immunoSEQ multiplex PCR; TCRdb's copy keeps in-frame clones and lacks some. The data show under 150,000 clones, with roughly 91% seen just once and approximately 2% held by the top ten. Sequences were derived from peripheral blood, sampled on day 0 of AZD1222 vaccination. These receptors originate from an adult in good health.

The table lists this clone with a count of one. The chain links TRBV5-4 to TRBJ1-2; a weak D match, TRBD1 (5 bases). Trimming cost V 3 bases and J 8 bases, with 29 bases left between them. Germline values: CDR1 SGHNT, CDR2 YYREEE (reference sequence). This CDR3 region has 18 residues. The CDR3 loop is CASSSDGATGRGLTGYTF. CDR3 in DNA: TGTGCCAGCAGCTCCGACGGGGCGACGGGCCGGGGTTTGACGGGCTACACCTTC.

The gene calls are TRBV5-1 and TRBJ1-1; D might be TRBD1 (6 bases). CDR3 length equals 15 residues. Germline V gene data show CDR1 as SGHRS and CDR2 as YFSETQ. Deletions cut 4 bases from V and 1 base from J, with 14 bases between. The CDR3 region is CASSLDRGRNTEAFF. In DNA form, the CDR3 reads TGCGCCAGCAGCCTCGACCGGGGGCGGAACACTGAAGCTTTCTTT. Combining the CDR3 with reference TRBV5-1 and TRBJ1-1 gives the whole variable domain KAGVTQTPRYLIKTRGQQVTLSCSPISGHRSVSWYQQTPGQGLQFLFEYFSETQRNKGNFPGRFSGRQFSNSRSEMNVSTLELGDSALYLCASSLDRGRNTEAFFGQGTRLTVV.

The rearrangement uses TRBV18 and TRBJ1-2; D is possibly TRBD1 (6 bases). Trimming cost V 2 bases and J 3 bases, with 10 bases left between them. The CDR3 covers 14 residues. Germline CDR1 reads KGHSH; CDR2 reads LQKENI. The CDR3 DNA sequence: TGTGCCAGCTCACCAGCAGGGGTGGACTATGGCTACACCTTC. Its protein product is CASSPAGVDYGYTF.

The gene calls are TRBV12-3 or TRBV12-4 and TRBJ1-4; 8 bases agree with TRBD1. This CDR3 is 13 amino acids long. Trimming cost V 3 bases and J 10 bases; bases outside gene matches: 4. The CDR3 region has the DNA TGTGCCAGCAGTTTTAACAGGGGGGGAAAACTGTTTTTT. This encodes CASSFNRGGKLFF.

As concerns this clone: The sample has other DNA sequences that encode this CDR3 too. V gene TRBV6-5 combines with J gene TRBJ2-7; the D gene could be TRBD1 or TRBD2 (5 bases each). Trimming pared 0 bases from V and 1 base from J, leaving 10 bases between. The CDR3 runs to 15 residues. CDR1 is MNHEY and CDR2 is SVGAGI in the germline V gene. The CDR3 is CASSYSRGASYEQYF. Written as DNA, the CDR3 is TGTGCCAGCAGTTACTCACGGGGCGCATCCTACGAGCAGTACTTC.

The chain carries TRBV3-1 (or the pseudogene TRBV3-2) and TRBJ1-2, with D unresolved. V gave up 0 bases and J gave up 2 bases, with 10 bases separating them. Germline lookup yields CDR1 LGHDT and CDR2 YNNKEL (reference sequence). The CDR3 extends over 15 amino acids. CDR3 amino acids: CASSQDSVGNYGYTF. The CDR3 nucleotides are TGTGCCAGCAGCCAAGATTCAGTGGGCAACTATGGCTACACCTTC.

This clone was observed once. This rearrangement joins TRBV6-5 to TRBJ2-1, with D perhaps TRBD2 (6 bases). Trimming left V 5 bases short and J 0 bases short, with 11 bases between. The CDR3 has 15 amino acids. Germline CDR1 is MNHEY and CDR2 is SVGAGI. The chain's CDR3 is CASSRRERSYNEQFF. The CDR3 DNA reads as TGTGCCAGCAGTCGACGGGAGCGCTCCTACAATGAGCAGTTCTTC.

This chain joins TRBV2 and TRBJ2-1; D might be TRBD1 (5 bases). Germline CDR1 is SNHLY and CDR2 is FYNNEI. Deletions cut 6 bases from V and 1 base from J, with 7 bases between. The CDR3 covers 13 residues. Here the CDR3 DNA reads TGTGCCAGCAGAAGACAGTCCTACAATGAGCAGTTCTTC. Protein: CASRRQSYNEQFF.

The J gene is TRBJ2-1, the V gene TRBV5-4; D might be TRBD1 or TRBD2, each matching 6 bases. Trimming took off 4 bases at V and 7 bases at J, with 18 bases between the two ends. Germline V gene data show CDR1 as SGHNT and CDR2 as YYREEE (reference sequence). CDR3 length: 15 amino acids. The CDR3 bases are TGTGCCAGCAGCCCTCCTAGGGGGGCTGGGAATGAGCAGTTCTTC. Its translation: CASSPPRGAGNEQFF.

This chain connects TRBV18 to TRBJ1-2; 7 positions match TRBD1. V dropped 2 bases and J dropped 4; count of bases not matched to a gene: 7. CDR1 and CDR2 (germline): KGHSH, LQKENI. The CDR3 spans 15 residues. CDR3 bases: TGTGCCAGCTCACCAGGGCAGGGGGACATCTATGGCTACACCTTC. Residues: CASSPGQGDIYGYTF.

This chain links TRBV7-8 with TRBJ2-5; TRBD1 or TRBD2 may be the D gene (6 bases each). CDR1 and CDR2 from the germline V gene are SGHVS and FQNEAQ. Trimming cost V 4 bases and J 1 base, with 13 bases left between them. The CDR3 runs 15 residues. The CDR3 loop reads CASSSPGGVQETQYF. In nucleotides, the CDR3 is TGTGCCAGCAGCTCCCCCGGGGGCGTCCAAGAGACCCAGTACTTC.

The chain combines TRBV2 with TRBJ1-5; D call uncertain. The CDR3 covers 14 residues. Germline CDR1 SNHLY, CDR2 FYNNEI. Trimming shortened V by 6 bases and J by 4 bases, and 13 bases separated the two germline ends. The CDR3 sequence is CASRGEGRNQPQHF. The CDR3, as DNA: TGTGCCAGCAGAGGCGAAGGACGTAATCAGCCCCAGCATTTT.

To note about this clone: No DNA is shown, since the ends of the CDR3 on it are uncertain; the CDR3 is the one TCRdb lists. This chain uses TRBV7-2 with TRBJ2-2; the table assigns TRBD2, which was not confirmed against the DNA. Germline V lookup: CDR1 SGHTA, CDR2 FQGNSA. The CDR3 is 14 residues long, counting both termini. Here the CDR3 reads CASSLNRRAGELFF.

The V and J genes are TRBV27 and TRBJ2-2; D unresolved. Germline V gene lookup returns CDR1 MNHEY and CDR2 SMNVEV (reference sequence). This CDR3 spans 14 amino acids. The germline V and J ends were trimmed by 6 bases and 5 bases, with 13 bases remaining between them. The CDR3 bases are TGTGCCAGCAGCTCTAATTTGGGGACCGGGGAGCTGTTTTTT. Translation gives CASSSNLGTGELFF.

This clone was detected once. The rearrangement uses TRBV12-5 and TRBJ2-3, with a weak D call TRBD1 (6 bases). The CDR3 extends over 13 amino acids. V was cut by 9 bases and J by 0 bases, with 10 bases left in between. Per germline, CDR1 LGHNT and CDR2 FRNRAP. The CDR3 loop is CARTGLSTDTQYF. The CDR3 DNA sequence: TGTGCTAGGACAGGACTTAGCACAGATACGCAGTATTTT.

This clone was observed a few times. This sequence joins TRBV6-5 and TRBJ2-3, with a tentative D call TRBD1 (6 bases). CDR1 and CDR2 from the germline V gene are MNHEY and SVGAGI. V was cut by 5 bases and J by 2 bases, with 11 bases left in between. The CDR3 has 14 residues. In nucleotides, the CDR3 is TGTGCCAGCAGTCTCGACAGGTACACAGATACGCAGTATTTT. Its translation is CASSLDRYTDTQYF.

This clone showed up just once. V gene TRBV7-2 combines with J gene TRBJ2-7; the match to TRBD2 covers 10 bases. CDR3 length equals 15 residues. J gave up 5 bases and V 6 bases, and 10 bases lay outside the gene matches. Germline CDR1 SGHTA, CDR2 FQGNSA. The CDR3 sequence is CASSSSSGSSHEQYF. DNA of the CDR3: TGTGCCAGCAGTTCTTCTAGCGGGAGCTCTCACGAGCAGTACTTC.

The chain has TRBV2 and TRBJ1-2, with D hard to call. The CDR3 has 14 residues. Germline values: CDR1 SNHLY, CDR2 FYNNEI. With 1 base removed from V and 4 bases from J, the gap between germline ends came to 10 bases. The CDR3 spells CASSEEMFGYGYTF. The CDR3 DNA reads TGTGCCAGCAGTGAAGAAATGTTCGGCTATGGCTACACCTTC.

V gene TRBV5-1 combines with J gene TRBJ1-5; unclear D gene. Trimming stripped 0 bases from V and 5 bases from J, with 9 bases between. Germline-derived CDR1 and CDR2 are SGHRS and YFSETQ. This CDR3 spans 14 amino acids. CDR3 amino acids: CASSLGAGHQPQHF. The CDR3 DNA follows: TGCGCCAGCAGCTTGGGGGCAGGTCATCAGCCCCAGCATTTT. Full variable domain (rest looked up from reference TRBV5-1 and TRBJ1-5): KAGVTQTPRYLIKTRGQQVTLSCSPISGHRSVSWYQQTPGQGLQFLFEYFSETQRNKGNFPGRFSGRQFSNSRSEMNVSTLELGDSALYLCASSLGAGHQPQHFGDGTRLSIL.

The gene calls are TRBV7-6 and TRBJ2-3; D is perhaps TRBD2 (6 bases). Trimming stripped 4 bases from V and 9 bases from J, with 23 bases between. The CDR3 length is 16 residues. Germline V gives CDR1 SGHVS, CDR2 FNYEAQ. CDR3 protein: CASSSLSGTRDATQYF. CDR3 coding DNA: TGTGCCAGCAGCTCCCTAAGTGGGACTCGAGATGCGACGCAGTATTTT. Combining the CDR3 with reference TRBV7-6 and TRBJ2-3 gives the whole variable domain GAGVSQSPRYKVTKRGQDVALRCDPISGHVSLYWYRQALGQGPEFLTYFNYEAQQDKSGLPNDRFSAERPEGSISTLTIQRTEQRDSAMYRCASSSLSGTRDATQYFGPGTRLTVL.

The CDR3 DNA reads as TGTGCCAGCAGCTTAGACTCGAGCTCCTACAATGAGCAGTTCTTC. Its protein is CASSLDSSSYNEQFF. The chain recombines TRBV7-3 with TRBJ2-1; D unresolved. Trimming cost V 2 bases and J 0 bases, with 8 bases left between them. The germline gives CDR1 SGHTA, CDR2 FQGTGA. The CDR3 is 15 residues long.

The chain is built from TRBV2 and TRBJ2-7; D ambiguous. V was cut by 6 bases and J by 2 bases, with 8 bases left in between. The CDR3 extends over 12 amino acids. Germline V gives CDR1 SNHLY, CDR2 FYNNEI. CDR3 nucleotide sequence: TGTGCCAGCAGAGACATGACCTACGAGCAGTACTTC. This encodes CASRDMTYEQYF.

The rearrangement uses TRBV6-6 and TRBJ2-7; D possibly corresponds to TRBD1 (5 bases). CDR1 MNHNY and CDR2 SVGAGI come from the germline V gene (reference sequence). CDR3 size: 12 residues. V lost 7 bases to trimming and J lost 7 bases, with 14 bases between them. CDR3 in DNA: TGTGCCAGCAATATCCAGGGTGGGGAGCAGTACTTC. Amino acids: CASNIQGGEQYF.

In this sample, this clone turned up a few times. The V and J genes are TRBV5-1 and TRBJ1-4; D unresolved. V was shortened by 5 bases and J by 2 bases, with 16 bases between the two germline ends. CDR3 length equals 16 residues. Germline V gene lookup returns CDR1 SGHRS and CDR2 YFSETQ. CDR3 sequence reads: CASRRDPRPTNEKLFF. The DNA of the CDR3 is TGCGCCAGCAGGCGGGATCCCCGTCCCACTAATGAAAAACTGTTTTTT.

The rearrangement uses TRBV5-8 and TRBJ1-2; 12 bases are shared with TRBD1. CDR1 is SGHTS and CDR2 is YDEGEE in the germline V gene. There are 17 residues in the CDR3. J gave up 5 bases and V 7 bases, and 15 bases lay outside the gene matches. This chain's CDR3 is CASGSPGTGGAWYGYTF. For the CDR3, the DNA is TGTGCCAGCGGCAGCCCCGGGACAGGGGGCGCGTGGTATGGCTACACCTTC.

The V gene is TRBV7-2, the J gene TRBJ1-6; D is perhaps TRBD1 (5 bases). V lost 4 bases to trimming and J lost 10 bases, with 23 bases between them. This CDR3 spans 17 amino acids. Germline V gives CDR1 SGHTA, CDR2 FQGNSA. The DNA of the CDR3 is TGTGCCAGCAGCTCCTCGTCCACATGGGGCAGGCAGTCACCCCTCCACTTT. As protein: CASSSSSTWGRQSPLHF.

The chain has TRBV2 and TRBJ1-1; TRBD1 aligns across 7 bases. This CDR3 is 13 amino acids long. After removal of 6 bases from V and 8 bases from J, the junction contained 9 bases not matched to a gene. Germline values: CDR1 SNHLY, CDR2 FYNNEI. The CDR3 DNA is TGTGCCAGCAGGGGAGGGACAGCCCTCGAAGCTTTCTTT. This translates into CASRGGTALEAFF.

In the case of this clone: The sample holds other DNA sequences that translate to the same CDR3. This rearrangement joins TRBV2 to TRBJ1-1; D remains unclear. Germline CDR1 reads SNHLY; CDR2 reads FYNNEI. The CDR3 loop spans 13 amino acids. V dropped 2 bases and J dropped 4 bases, with 8 bases sitting between them. CDR3 region: CASSEQGGTEAFF. For the CDR3, the DNA is TGTGCCAGCAGTGAACAAGGCGGCACTGAAGCTTTCTTT.